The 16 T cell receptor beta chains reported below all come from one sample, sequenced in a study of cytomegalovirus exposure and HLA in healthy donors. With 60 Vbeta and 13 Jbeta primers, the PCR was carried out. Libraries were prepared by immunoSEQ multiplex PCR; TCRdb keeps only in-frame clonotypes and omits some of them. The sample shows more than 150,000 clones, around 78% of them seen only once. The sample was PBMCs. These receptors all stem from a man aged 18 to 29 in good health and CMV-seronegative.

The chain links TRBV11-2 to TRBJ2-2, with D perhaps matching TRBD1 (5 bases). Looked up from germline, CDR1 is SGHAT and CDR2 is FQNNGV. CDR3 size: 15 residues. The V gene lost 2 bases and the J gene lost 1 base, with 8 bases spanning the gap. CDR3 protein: CASSLYTGNTGELFF. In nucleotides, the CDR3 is TGTGCCAGCAGCTTATATACAGGGAACACCGGGGAGCTGTTTTTT.

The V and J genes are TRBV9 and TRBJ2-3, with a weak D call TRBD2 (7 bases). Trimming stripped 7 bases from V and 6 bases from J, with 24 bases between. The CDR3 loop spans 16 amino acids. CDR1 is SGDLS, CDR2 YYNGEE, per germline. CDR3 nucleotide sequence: TGTGCCAGCGCAAAGGGGGGGACCACCTCCCCGGATACGCAGTATTTT. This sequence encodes CASAKGGTTSPDTQYF.

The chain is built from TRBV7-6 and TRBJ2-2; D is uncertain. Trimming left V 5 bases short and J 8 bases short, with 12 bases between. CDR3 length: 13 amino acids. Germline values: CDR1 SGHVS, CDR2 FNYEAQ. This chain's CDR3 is CASSPRGLGELFF. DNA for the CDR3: TGTGCCAGCAGCCCCAGAGGTCTGGGGGAGCTGTTTTTT.

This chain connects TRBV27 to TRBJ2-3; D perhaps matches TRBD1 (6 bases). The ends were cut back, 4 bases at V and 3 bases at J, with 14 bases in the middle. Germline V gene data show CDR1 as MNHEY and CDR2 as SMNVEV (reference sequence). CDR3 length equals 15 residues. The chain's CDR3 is CASSSPAGETDTQYF. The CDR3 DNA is TGTGCCAGCAGTTCCCCAGCAGGGGAGACAGATACGCAGTATTTT.

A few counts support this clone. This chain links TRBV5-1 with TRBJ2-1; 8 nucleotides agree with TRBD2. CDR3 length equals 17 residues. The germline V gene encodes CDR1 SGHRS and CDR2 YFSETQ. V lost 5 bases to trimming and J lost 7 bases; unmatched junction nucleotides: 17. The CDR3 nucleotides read TGCGCCAGCAGAGCCAGGACTAGCCACCGCGGGGGGAATGAGCAGTTCTTC. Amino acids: CASRARTSHRGGNEQFF. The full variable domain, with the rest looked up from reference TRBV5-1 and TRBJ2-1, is KAGVTQTPRYLIKTRGQQVTLSCSPISGHRSVSWYQQTPGQGLQFLFEYFSETQRNKGNFPGRFSGRQFSNSRSEMNVSTLELGDSALYLCASRARTSHRGGNEQFFGPGTRLTVL.

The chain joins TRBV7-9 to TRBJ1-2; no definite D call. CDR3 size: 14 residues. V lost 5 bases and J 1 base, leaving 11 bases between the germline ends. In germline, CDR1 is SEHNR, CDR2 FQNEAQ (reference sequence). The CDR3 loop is CASSAYQDNYGYTF. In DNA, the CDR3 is TGTGCCAGCAGCGCCTACCAGGATAACTATGGCTACACCTTC.

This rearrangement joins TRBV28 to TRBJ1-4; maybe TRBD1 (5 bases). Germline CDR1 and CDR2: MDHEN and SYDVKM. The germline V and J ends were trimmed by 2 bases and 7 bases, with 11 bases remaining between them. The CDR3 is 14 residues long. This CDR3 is CASSLGGFGEKLFF. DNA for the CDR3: TGTGCCAGCAGTTTAGGGGGGTTCGGTGAAAAACTGTTTTTT.

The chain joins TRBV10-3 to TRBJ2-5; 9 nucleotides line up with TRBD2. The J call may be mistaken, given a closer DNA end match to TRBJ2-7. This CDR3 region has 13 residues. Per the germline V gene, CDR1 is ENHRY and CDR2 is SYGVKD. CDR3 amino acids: CAIRYSGSPEQYF. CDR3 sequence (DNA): TGTGCCATCAGATATAGCGGGAGTCCCGAGCAGTACTTC.

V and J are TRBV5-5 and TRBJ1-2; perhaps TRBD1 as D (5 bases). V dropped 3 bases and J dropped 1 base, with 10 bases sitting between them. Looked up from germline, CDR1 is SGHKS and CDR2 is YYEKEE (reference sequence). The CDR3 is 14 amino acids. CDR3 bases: TGTGCCAGCAGCTCCGTTGACAGTAACTATGGCTACACCTTC. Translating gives CASSSVDSNYGYTF.

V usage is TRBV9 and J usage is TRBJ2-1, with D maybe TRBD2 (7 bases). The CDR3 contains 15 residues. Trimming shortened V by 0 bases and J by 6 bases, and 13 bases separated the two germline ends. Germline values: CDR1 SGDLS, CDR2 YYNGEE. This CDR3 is CASSVVGGGRNEQFF. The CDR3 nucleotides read TGTGCCAGCAGCGTAGTGGGAGGGGGTCGCAATGAGCAGTTCTTC.

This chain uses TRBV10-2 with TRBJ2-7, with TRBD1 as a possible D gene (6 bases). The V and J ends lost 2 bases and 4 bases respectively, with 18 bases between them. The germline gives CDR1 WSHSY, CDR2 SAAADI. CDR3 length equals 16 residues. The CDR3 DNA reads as TGCGCCAGCAGTGAGACATCCGACAGGATGATTTACGAGCAGTACTTC. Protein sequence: CASSETSDRMIYEQYF.

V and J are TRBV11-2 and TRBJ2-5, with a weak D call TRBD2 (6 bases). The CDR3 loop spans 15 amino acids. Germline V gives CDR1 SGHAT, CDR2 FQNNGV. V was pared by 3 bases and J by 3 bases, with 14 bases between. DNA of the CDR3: TGTGCCAGCAGCTTTTTTAGGCGGGGAGAAGAGACCCAGTACTTC. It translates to CASSFFRRGEETQYF.

The CDR3 DNA reads TGTGCCAGCAGGGTCCGGAGGACCGGGGAGCTGTTTTTT. Translated, it gives CASRVRRTGELFF. The rearrangement uses TRBV2 and TRBJ2-2, with D maybe TRBD2 (5 bases). Germline CDR1 is SNHLY and CDR2 is FYNNEI. CDR3 length equals 13 residues. V was shortened by 6 bases and J by 5 bases, with 10 bases between the two germline ends.

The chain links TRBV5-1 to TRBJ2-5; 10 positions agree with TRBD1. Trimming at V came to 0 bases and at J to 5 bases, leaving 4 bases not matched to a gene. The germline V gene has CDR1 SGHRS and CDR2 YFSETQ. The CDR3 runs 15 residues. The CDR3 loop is CASSLGQGALETQYF. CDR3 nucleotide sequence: TGCGCCAGCAGCTTGGGACAGGGGGCGTTGGAGACCCAGTACTTC.

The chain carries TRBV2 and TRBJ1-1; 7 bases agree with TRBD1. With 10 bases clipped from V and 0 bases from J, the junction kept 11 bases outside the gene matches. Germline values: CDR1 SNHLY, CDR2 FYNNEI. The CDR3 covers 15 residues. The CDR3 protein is CATPSGGSMNTEAFF. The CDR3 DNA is TGTGCCACACCATCAGGGGGGTCCATGAACACTGAAGCTTTCTTT.

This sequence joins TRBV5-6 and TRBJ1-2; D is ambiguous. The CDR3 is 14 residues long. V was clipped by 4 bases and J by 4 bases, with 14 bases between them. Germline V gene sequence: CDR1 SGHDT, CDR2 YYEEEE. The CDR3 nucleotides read TGTGCCAGCAGCCCGCGGGTCCTATCCTATGGCTACACCTTC. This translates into CASSPRVLSYGYTF.